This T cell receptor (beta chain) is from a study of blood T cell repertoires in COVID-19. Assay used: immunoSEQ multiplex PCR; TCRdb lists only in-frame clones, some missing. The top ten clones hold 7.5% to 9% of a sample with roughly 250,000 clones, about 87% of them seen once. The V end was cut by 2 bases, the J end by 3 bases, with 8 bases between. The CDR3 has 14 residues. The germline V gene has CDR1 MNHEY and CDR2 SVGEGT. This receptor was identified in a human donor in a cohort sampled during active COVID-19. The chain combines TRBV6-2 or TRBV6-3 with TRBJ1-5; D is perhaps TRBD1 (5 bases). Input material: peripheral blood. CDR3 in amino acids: CASSYPGNNQPQHF. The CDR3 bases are TGTGCCAGCAGTTACCCAGGGAACAATCAGCCCCAGCATTTT.